Listed below are T cell receptor beta chains from one sample, sequenced in a study of blood T cell repertoires in COVID-19. Sequenced by immunoSEQ multiplex PCR; TCRdb stores in-frame clones only, minus some. The sample consists of fewer than 200,000 clones, approximately 85% of them appearing once. Sequences were obtained from peripheral blood. Receptors were obtained from a man aged 55 to 70 who had recovered from COVID-19. The CDR3 runs from the conserved cysteine through the conserved F or W. The D gene is left open where the match is weak. Clone size is not always given. Where it is, it says once, few, many or a class for expanded clones.

abundance: NA; j_gene: TRBJ2-3; v_gene: TRBV10-3; d_gene: TRBD2; CDR3aa: CAIRGLAGAQPSTDTQYF; CDR3nt: TGTGCCATCAGGGGGCTAGCGGGGGCCCAGCCTAGCACAGATACGCAGTATTTT
abundance: NA; j_gene: TRBJ2-1; v_gene: TRBV3-1/TRBV3-2; d_gene: NA; CDR3aa: CASSRIPGSSLYNEQFF; CDR3nt: TGTGCCAGCAGCCGGATCCCAGGGTCTTCTTTATACAATGAGCAGTTCTTC
abundance: NA; j_gene: TRBJ1-5; v_gene: TRBV19; d_gene: TRBD1; CDR3aa: CASRDRDQPQHF; CDR3nt: TGTGCCAGTAGGGACAGGGATCAGCCCCAGCATTTT
abundance: NA; j_gene: TRBJ2-1; v_gene: TRBV7-2; d_gene: NA; CDR3aa: CASSLAARRYNEQFF; CDR3nt: TGTGCCAGCAGCTTAGCGGCTCGGAGATACAATGAGCAGTTCTTC
abundance: NA; j_gene: TRBJ2-7; v_gene: TRBV6-5; d_gene: TRBD1; CDR3aa: CASSTGNRGQQYF; CDR3nt: TGTGCCAGCAGCACCGGTAACAGGGGGCAGCAGTACTTC
abundance: NA; j_gene: TRBJ2-7; v_gene: TRBV5-1; d_gene: NA; CDR3aa: CASSLEGRGGGNEQYF; CDR3nt: TGCGCCAGCAGCTTGGAGGGCCGAGGGGGAGGGAACGAGCAGTACTTC
abundance: NA; j_gene: TRBJ2-1; v_gene: TRBV29-1; d_gene: TRBD1; CDR3aa: CSVVDRGLRSYNEQFF; CDR3nt: TGCAGCGTGGTTGACAGGGGGCTAAGGTCCTACAATGAGCAGTTCTTC
abundance: once; j_gene: TRBJ1-5; v_gene: TRBV18; d_gene: TRBD1; CDR3aa: CASSPQGGQGDGQPQHF; CDR3nt: TGTGCCAGCTCACCACAGGGGGGACAGGGCGACGGTCAGCCCCAGCATTTT
abundance: NA; j_gene: TRBJ2-3; v_gene: TRBV19; d_gene: TRBD2; CDR3aa: CASSIERGPTDTQYF; CDR3nt: TGTGCCAGTAGTATTGAGCGGGGGCCCACAGATACGCAGTATTTT
abundance: NA; j_gene: TRBJ2-4; v_gene: TRBV6-5; d_gene: NA; CDR3aa: CASRKLNSIQYF; CDR3nt: TGTGCCAGCAGAAAACTTAACAGCATTCAGTACTTC
abundance: NA; j_gene: TRBJ1-5; v_gene: TRBV27; d_gene: TRBD1; CDR3aa: CASSLSTGSQPQHF; CDR3nt: TGTGCCAGCAGTTTATCGACAGGGTCTCAGCCCCAGCATTTT
abundance: NA; j_gene: TRBJ1-5; v_gene: TRBV6-5; d_gene: TRBD1; CDR3aa: CASRRSTGDNQPQHF; CDR3nt: TGTGCCAGCAGGAGGTCGACAGGGGACAATCAGCCCCAGCATTTT
abundance: NA; j_gene: TRBJ2-5; v_gene: TRBV5-4; d_gene: TRBD2; CDR3aa: CASSLAGRKETQYF; CDR3nt: TGTGCCAGCAGCCTAGCGGGACGCAAAGAGACCCAGTACTTC
abundance: NA; j_gene: TRBJ2-2; v_gene: TRBV13; d_gene: TRBD2; CDR3aa: CASSLAPRTSGGEAGELFF; CDR3nt: TGTGCCAGCAGCTTAGCCCCTCGGACTAGCGGGGGGGAAGCCGGGGAGCTGTTTTTT
abundance: NA; j_gene: TRBJ2-3; v_gene: TRBV25-1; d_gene: NA; CDR3aa: CASSDVGRSTDTQYF; CDR3nt: TGTGCCAGCAGTGACGTGGGCAGGAGCACAGATACGCAGTATTTT